The 29 T cell receptor beta chains listed next were all sequenced from one sample in a study of CD8+ T cells in alopecia areata. TCR sequencing used cDNA made by reverse transcription of extracted RNA. The table came from immunoSEQ multiplex PCR; TCRdb's copy has only in-frame clones and leaves some out. The repertoire includes 110,000 or so clones, 45% to 65% of them detected once, and approximately 3.6% sits in the top ten. Stated treatment: oral pan-JAK inhibitor, 5-10 mg twice daily. The sample here was CD4+ T cells sorted from blood, taken at week 24, from a patient treated with tofacitinib. The receptor source for this set is a human donor with alopecia areata.

V is TRBV5-1 and J is TRBJ2-7; TRBD2 agrees at 7 bases. V lost 2 bases to trimming and J lost 5 bases; unmatched junction nucleotides: 16. Germline lookup yields CDR1 SGHRS and CDR2 YFSETQ. The CDR3 is made up of 17 amino acids. CDR3 in DNA: TGCGCCAGCAGCTTTGCCGTTAGTGGCGGGGGAAAGAACGAGCAGTACTTC. Protein: CASSFAVSGGGKNEQYF.

A few counts support this clone. The chain links TRBV2 to TRBJ2-3; 11 bases agree with TRBD2. CDR1 is SNHLY and CDR2 is FYNNEI in the germline V gene. The J segment lost 3 bases and the V segment lost 4 bases, leaving 3 bases of the junction unmatched. The CDR3 is 15 residues long. The DNA for the CDR3 is TGTGCCAGCAGTGGCAGGACTAGCGGGACAGATACGCAGTATTTT. Protein sequence: CASSGRTSGTDTQYF.

The CDR3 region is CASSQSDGGSPNQPQHF. The CDR3 DNA is TGCGCCAGCAGTCAATCTGATGGGGGCTCTCCCAATCAGCCCCAGCATTTT. This chain links TRBV23-1 with TRBJ1-5, with a weak D call TRBD1 (6 bases). TRBV23-1 is noted as an ORF with a role that remains uncertain. V was cut by 0 bases and J by 3 bases, with 15 bases left in between. The CDR3 sequence is 17 residues long.

The rearrangement joins TRBV5-1 to TRBJ2-7; D possibly corresponds to TRBD2 (7 bases). The V gene lost 4 bases and the J gene lost 0 bases, with 14 bases spanning the gap. CDR3 length: 15 residues. The germline CDR1 and CDR2 sequences are SGHRS and YFSETQ. The CDR3 DNA reads TGCGCCAGCAGCCAGGCGGGGGCACACTCCTACGAGCAGTACTTC. Translation: CASSQAGAHSYEQYF.

This clone has more than one count but fewer than ten. This rearrangement joins TRBV2 to TRBJ2-3; TRBD2 matches 10 bases. The junction had 8 bases not matched to a gene; V was cut back by 2 bases and J by 0 bases. Germline-derived CDR1 and CDR2 are SNHLY and FYNNEI. This CDR3 region has 18 residues. In nucleotides, the CDR3 is TGTGCCAGCAGTGAAAGAGGACTAGCGGTCTCTAGCACAGATACGCAGTATTTT. Residues: CASSERGLAVSSTDTQYF.

This chain links TRBV19 with TRBJ1-5; 9 nucleotides align to TRBD1. The CDR3 consists of 13 residues. The germline V gene has CDR1 LNHDA and CDR2 SQIVND (reference sequence). J was trimmed by 4 bases and V by 8 bases; bases with no gene match: 3. The CDR3 DNA reads as TGTGCCAGTCTGGACAGGGGTAATCAGCCCCAGCATTTT. It is translated as CASLDRGNQPQHF.

The chain employs TRBV2 and TRBJ2-5; a weak D match, TRBD2 (7 bases). V was pared by 7 bases and J by 6 bases, with 21 bases between. This CDR3 has 15 residues. Germline V lookup: CDR1 SNHLY, CDR2 FYNNEI. CDR3 region: CASNRGGLSWQTQYF. DNA of the CDR3: TGTGCCAGCAATCGCGGGGGCCTATCCTGGCAGACCCAGTACTTC.

This clone appeared a few times. The chain uses TRBV4-1 and TRBJ1-1; D is ambiguous. The V gene's germline CDR1 is MGHRA and CDR2 YSYEKL. CDR3 length: 15 amino acids. Trimming took 0 bases from V and 1 from J, leaving 9 bases between them. The CDR3 DNA follows: TGCGCCAGCAGCCAAGATTCGTTGAGGAACACTGAAGCTTTCTTT. It codes for CASSQDSLRNTEAFF.

The chain couples TRBV29-1 to TRBJ2-2, with TRBD2 as a possible D gene (7 bases). The ends were cut back, 1 base at V and 6 bases at J, with 12 bases in the middle. This CDR3 has 14 residues. Germline CDR1 and CDR2: SQVTM and ANQGSEA. The CDR3 loop is CSVEGGGAPGELFF. Here the CDR3 DNA reads TGCAGCGTTGAAGGTGGGGGGGCCCCCGGGGAGCTGTTTTTT.

This clone was counted between two and nine times. The chain links TRBV11-2 to TRBJ1-3; D is unresolved. This CDR3 is 13 amino acids long. V was shortened by 4 bases and J by 4 bases, with 8 bases between the two germline ends. Germline CDR1 reads SGHAT; CDR2 reads FQNNGV. The DNA for the CDR3 is TGTGCCAGCAGCTCTTCACCCGGAAACACCATATATTTT. This sequence encodes CASSSSPGNTIYF.

This clone appeared a few times. CDR3 DNA sequence: TGCAGCGTTGGATATGGGGGGACGGCAGATACGCAGTATTTT. Translated: CSVGYGGTADTQYF. The chain couples TRBV29-1 to TRBJ2-3; a possible D gene is TRBD2 (6 bases). This CDR3 region has 14 residues. Germline lookup yields CDR1 SQVTM and CDR2 ANQGSEA. V was shortened by 4 bases and J by 4 bases, with 15 bases between the two germline ends.

The J gene is TRBJ2-5, the V gene TRBV7-2, with D possibly being TRBD1 or TRBD2 (6 bases each). Trimming removed 8 bases from V and 5 bases from J, with 15 bases in between. This CDR3 contains 13 residues. Looked up from germline, CDR1 is SGHTA and CDR2 is FQGNSA. CDR3: CASRPGAKETQYF. For the CDR3, the DNA is TGTGCCAGCCGACCGGGGGCAAAGGAGACCCAGTACTTC.

The chain links TRBV13 to TRBJ2-4; possible D gene TRBD2, 6 bases. The V end lost 3 bases, the J end lost 13 bases, and 13 bases lay between the germline ends. Germline V gives CDR1 PRHDT, CDR2 FYEKMQ (reference sequence). The CDR3 runs 12 residues. The DNA of the CDR3 is TGTGCCAGCAGCTTGCTCACGGGACTGCAGTACTTC. It encodes CASSLLTGLQYF.

This clone was detected a few times. The chain couples TRBV2 to TRBJ2-7; the D is unclear. Per germline, CDR1 SNHLY and CDR2 FYNNEI. V gave up 10 bases and J gave up 6 bases, with 13 bases separating them. CDR3 length: 11 amino acids. CDR3: CATSGHSEQYF. Written as DNA, the CDR3 is TGTGCCACATCAGGCCACAGCGAGCAGTACTTC. Based on the CDR3 plus reference TRBV2 and TRBJ2-7, the full variable domain is EPEVTQTPSHQVTQMGQEVILRCVPISNHLYFYWYRQILGQKVEFLVSFYNNEISEKSEIFDDQFSVERPDGSNFTLKIRSTKLEDSAMYFCATSGHSEQYFGPGTRLTVT.

The chain couples TRBV30 to TRBJ2-7, with 10 bases fitting TRBD2. V was clipped by 0 bases and J by 3 bases; unmatched bases: 2. Looked up from germline, CDR1 is GTSNPN and CDR2 is SVGIG (reference sequence). The CDR3 is 14 amino acids. This CDR3 is CAWSVGLAVYEQYF. CDR3 bases: TGTGCCTGGAGTGTAGGACTAGCGGTCTACGAGCAGTACTTC.

The rearrangement uses TRBV9 and TRBJ2-6; no clear D. Germline values: CDR1 SGDLS, CDR2 YYNGEE. The CDR3 consists of 11 residues. V lost 5 bases to trimming and J lost 12 bases, with 9 bases between them. Here the CDR3 DNA reads TGTGCCAGCAGTTTTTTGGGCGTCCTGACTTTC. Translated: CASSFLGVLTF.

V is TRBV6-1 and J is TRBJ2-1, with unresolved D. CDR3 length: 12 amino acids. Trimming left V 2 bases short and J 7 bases short, with 6 bases between. Germline-derived CDR1 and CDR2 are MNHNS and SASEGT. CDR3 region: CASSEFANEQFF. CDR3 bases: TGTGCCAGCAGTGAATTTGCAAATGAGCAGTTCTTC.

This clone appeared a few times. The chain recombines TRBV5-4 with TRBJ2-7; 8 bases map to TRBD1. Germline assignment: CDR1 SGHNT and CDR2 YYREEE (reference sequence). V shed 3 bases and J 4 bases; nucleotides not matched to a gene: 6. The CDR3 has 14 residues. The CDR3 DNA follows: TGTGCCAGCAGCTCTGACAGGGGTATGTACGAGCAGTACTTC. Encoded protein: CASSSDRGMYEQYF. Variable domain in full (rest from reference TRBV5-4 and TRBJ2-7): ETGVTQSPTHLIKTRGQQVTLRCSSQSGHNTVSWYQQALGQGPQFIFQYYREEENGRGNFPPRFSGLQFPNYSSELNVNALELDDSALYLCASSSDRGMYEQYFGPGTRLTVT.

The chain combines TRBV30 with TRBJ2-5; D might be TRBD1 (5 bases). Germline lookup yields CDR1 GTSNPN and CDR2 SVGIG (reference sequence). This CDR3 is 15 amino acids long. V was shortened by 8 bases and J by 3 bases, with 22 bases between the two germline ends. The DNA of the CDR3 is TGTGCCATTACGCGGCCAGGGTCAATTAAAGAGACCCAGTACTTC. It translates to CAITRPGSIKETQYF.

Concerning this clone: At one boundary the junction diverges from the germline segment, which might be a read error. V usage is TRBV7-7 and J usage is TRBJ2-1; a possible D gene is TRBD1 (6 bases). The CDR3 spans 13 residues. Germline loops: CDR1 SSHAT, CDR2 FNYEAQ (reference sequence). CDR3: CASSADSYNEQFF. The CDR3 DNA follows: TGTGCTAGCAGCGCGGACAGTTACAATGAGCAGTTCTTC.

The chain joins TRBV5-6 to TRBJ1-3, with D maybe TRBD1 (5 bases). The CDR3 consists of 16 residues. V was clipped by 5 bases and J by 0 bases, with 15 bases between them. CDR1 and CDR2 from the germline V gene are SGHDT and YYEEEE. For the CDR3, the DNA is TGTGCCAGCAGGGCCGCCGGGACGGGCTCTGGAAACACCATATATTTT. It encodes CASRAAGTGSGNTIYF.

V gene TRBV29-1 combines with J gene TRBJ2-1, with TRBD2 matching over 7 bases. Germline CDR1 SQVTM, CDR2 ANQGSEA. J lost 5 bases, V lost 5 bases, and 12 bases had no gene match. The CDR3 has 15 residues. CDR3: CSVIGAGVDNNEQFF. DNA for the CDR3: TGCAGCGTTATTGGGGCGGGGGTTGATAACAATGAGCAGTTCTTC.

This chain links TRBV9 with TRBJ2-5; 7 bases align to TRBD2. There are 14 residues in the CDR3. CDR1 and CDR2 from the germline V gene are SGDLS and YYNGEE. Trimming took 1 base from V and 5 from J; bases not matched to a gene: 5. The CDR3 DNA sequence: TGTGCCAGCAGCGTATCGCGGGGGTCTGAGACCCAGTACTTC. Its protein product is CASSVSRGSETQYF.

The chain recombines TRBV2 with TRBJ1-5; D gene ambiguous. CDR3 length equals 15 residues. Per the germline V gene, CDR1 is SNHLY and CDR2 is FYNNEI. Trimming removed 7 bases from V and 1 base from J, with 14 bases in between. Written as DNA, the CDR3 is TGTGCCAGCACGGCTATGACACCGAGCAATCAGCCCCAGCATTTT. It translates to CASTAMTPSNQPQHF.

This chain joins TRBV2 and TRBJ2-4; D ambiguous. Trimming took 0 bases from V and 15 from J, leaving 12 bases between them. Per the germline V gene, CDR1 is SNHLY and CDR2 is FYNNEI. The CDR3 sequence is 12 residues long. The CDR3 sequence is CASSEADFKRYF. CDR3 coding DNA: TGTGCCAGCAGTGAAGCCGACTTCAAACGGTACTTC.

The chain is built from TRBV5-1 and TRBJ1-6; possible D gene TRBD1, 6 bases. This CDR3 has 18 amino acids. V was cut by 5 bases and J by 1 base, with 19 bases left in between. Germline-derived CDR1 and CDR2 are SGHRS and YFSETQ. The DNA of the CDR3 is TGCGCCAGCAGGTTTGGAAGTGGTGGACAGTCCTATAATTCACCCCTCCACTTT. Protein: CASRFGSGGQSYNSPLHF.

This clone has just a few counts. The chain carries TRBV2 and TRBJ2-1; D unclear. The CDR3 runs 14 residues. The germline V and J ends were trimmed by 6 bases and 10 bases, with 19 bases remaining between them. The germline V gene encodes CDR1 SNHLY and CDR2 FYNNEI. The CDR3 spells CASSAGGIRSEQFF. Here the CDR3 DNA reads TGTGCCAGCAGCGCCGGTGGGATTAGGAGCGAGCAGTTCTTC.

This rearrangement joins TRBV6-1 to TRBJ2-1; 12 bases map to TRBD2. The J segment lost 5 bases and the V segment lost 4 bases, leaving 0 bases of the junction unmatched. Germline CDR1 and CDR2: MNHNS and SASEGT. The CDR3 covers 14 residues. The CDR3 loop is CASSGLAGDNEQFF. The CDR3 coding sequence is TGTGCCAGCAGTGGACTAGCGGGGGACAATGAGCAGTTCTTC.

The genes are TRBV5-1 and TRBJ2-7, with D perhaps matching TRBD1 (5 bases). The ends were cut back, 1 base at V and 1 base at J, with 9 bases in the middle. Germline CDR1 and CDR2: SGHRS and YFSETQ. The CDR3 extends over 14 amino acids. The CDR3 sequence: CASSLKRGSYEQYF. The DNA of the CDR3 is TGCGCCAGCAGCTTGAAAAGGGGTTCCTACGAGCAGTACTTC.